This record looks at one T cell receptor beta chain sequence and its context. As yet, its antigen is unknown. With no exceptions, donors were healthy Caucasians. TCRdb fed the 5' RACE reads into MiXCR, producing one record per CDR3 protein. Here the sample spans roughly 250,000 distinct CDR3 sequences, 7% to 8.5% being singletons. The data are from a study of identical twins. Findings and caveats of the study: There were fewer insertions in abundant cord blood beta clonotypes, but memory repertoires showed no such pattern.

The germline CDR1 and CDR2 sequences are SQVTM and ANQGSEA. Trimming took 3 bases from V and 5 from J, leaving 13 bases between them. The CDR3 spans 13 residues. This same sample was also part of a study on yellow fever vaccine responses in identical twins.

This sequence was found in a woman between 18 and 29 years old in good health. J is TRBJ2-5 and V is TRBV29-1; D ambiguous. Sequencing used CD8+ T cells sorted from blood. CDR3 amino acids: CSVEVDRQETQYF. Written as DNA, the CDR3 is TGCAGCGTTGAGGTCGATAGGCAGGAGACCCAGTACTTC.